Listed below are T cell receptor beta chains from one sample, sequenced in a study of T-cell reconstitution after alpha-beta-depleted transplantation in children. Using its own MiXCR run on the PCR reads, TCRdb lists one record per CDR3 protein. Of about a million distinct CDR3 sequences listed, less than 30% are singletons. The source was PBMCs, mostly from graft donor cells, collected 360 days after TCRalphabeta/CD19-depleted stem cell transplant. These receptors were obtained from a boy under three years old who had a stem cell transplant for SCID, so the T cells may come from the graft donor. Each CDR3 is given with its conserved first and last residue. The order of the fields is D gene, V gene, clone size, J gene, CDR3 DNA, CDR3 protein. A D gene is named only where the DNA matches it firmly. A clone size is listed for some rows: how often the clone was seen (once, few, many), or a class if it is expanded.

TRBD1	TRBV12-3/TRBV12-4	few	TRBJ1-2	TGTGCCAGCAGTCCGACAGGGCAAGCTAACTATGGCTACACCTTC	CASSPTGQANYGYTF
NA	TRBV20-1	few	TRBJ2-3	TGCAGTGCTATAAGACAGACTAGCACAGATACGCAGTATTTT	CSAIRQTSTDTQYF
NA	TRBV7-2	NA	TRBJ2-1	TGTGCCAGCAGCTTAGTGAGTACAGTCCGGGGCAATGAGCAGTTCTTC	CASSLVSTVRGNEQFF
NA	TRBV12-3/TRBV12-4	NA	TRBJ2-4	TGTGCCAGCAGTTGGGGAGGGGGCGTGGCCAAAAACATTCAGTACTTC	CASSWGGGVAKNIQYF
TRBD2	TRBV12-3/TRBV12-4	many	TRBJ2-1	TGTGCCAGCAGTTTGGCTAGCGGGGGGGTATACAATGAGCAGTTCTTC	CASSLASGGVYNEQFF
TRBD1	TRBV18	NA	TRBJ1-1	TGTGCCAGCTCACCAAGACAGGGGACCACTGAAGCTTTCTTT	CASSPRQGTTEAFF
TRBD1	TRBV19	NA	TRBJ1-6	TGTGCCAGTAGTTCCCTCCAGGGGGGATATTCACCCCTCCACTTT	CASSSLQGGYSPLHF
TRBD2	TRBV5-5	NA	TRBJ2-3	TGTGCCAGCAGCTTGCCGCCTCTAGCGGCTAGCACAGATACGCAGTATTTT	CASSLPPLAASTDTQYF
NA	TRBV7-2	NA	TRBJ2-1	TGTGCCAGCAGCTTGTACCTATCCCCCACCAATGAGCAGTTCTTC	CASSLYLSPTNEQFF
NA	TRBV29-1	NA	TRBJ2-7	TGCAGCGTTGCTGGGGGGCTCGACGAGCAGTACTTC	CSVAGGLDEQYF
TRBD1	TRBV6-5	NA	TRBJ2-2	TGTGCCAGCAGTTACCCGAGACAGGGGAGTGGTACCGGGGAGCTGTTTTTT	CASSYPRQGSGTGELFF
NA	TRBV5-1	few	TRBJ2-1	TGCGCCAGCAGCCCTGGTGGGACTCCCGGTCTCTACAATGAGCAGTTCTTC	CASSPGGTPGLYNEQFF
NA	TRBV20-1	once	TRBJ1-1	TGCAGTGCATGCCGACAGGTGAACACTGAAGCTTTCTTT	CSACRQVNTEAFF
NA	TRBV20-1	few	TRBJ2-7	TGCAGTGCCCCCGGCGGCAGCAGCCACGAGCAGTACTTC	CSAPGGSSHEQYF
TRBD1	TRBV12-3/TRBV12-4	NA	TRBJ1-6	TGTGCCAGCAGTTTAACAGGGGAATCACCCCTCCACTTT	CASSLTGESPLHF
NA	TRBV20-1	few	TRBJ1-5	TGCAGTGCTACTAGGGCAGCCGATCAGCCCCAGCATTTT	CSATRAADQPQHF
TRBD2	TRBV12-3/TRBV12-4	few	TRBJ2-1	TGTGCCAGCAGGGGGAGTAGCGGGGGAAGCTCCTACAATGAGCAGTTCTTC	CASRGSSGGSSYNEQFF
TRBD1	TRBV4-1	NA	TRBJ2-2	TGCGCCAGCAGCCAAATTGGGACAGGGGCGAACACCGGGGAGCTGTTTTTT	CASSQIGTGANTGELFF
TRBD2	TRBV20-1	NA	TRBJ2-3	TGCAGTGCCCATGGGTGGGGGGGAAGCACAGATACGCAGTATTTT	CSAHGWGGSTDTQYF
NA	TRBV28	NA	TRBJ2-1	TGTGCCAGCAGTTTATGGGGGGGAGGCAGGGGCCCCTACAATGAGCAGTTCTTC	CASSLWGGGRGPYNEQFF
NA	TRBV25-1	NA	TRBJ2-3	TGTGCCAGCAGTGCCGGGGGAGGCGATACGCAGTATTTT	CASSAGGGDTQYF
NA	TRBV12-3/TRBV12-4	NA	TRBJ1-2	TGTGCCAGCAGTTCTCGAGGGAGGTCCAACTATGGCTACACCTTC	CASSSRGRSNYGYTF
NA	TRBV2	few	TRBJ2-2	TGTGCCAGCACCAAGGATTTCCAGGGAGCCGGGGAGCTGTTTTTT	CASTKDFQGAGELFF
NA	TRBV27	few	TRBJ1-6	TGTGCCAGCACCCGGCAGGGGATAGTCGGTTCACCCCTCCACTTT	CASTRQGIVGSPLHF
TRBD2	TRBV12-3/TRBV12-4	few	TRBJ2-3	TGTGCCAGCAGTTTAGGGCTAGCGGGGAATTTCGACACGCAGTATTTT	CASSLGLAGNFDTQYF
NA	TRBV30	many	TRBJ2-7	TGTGCCTGGAGTGGGTCTGGTAGTCACGAGCAGTACTTC	CAWSGSGSHEQYF
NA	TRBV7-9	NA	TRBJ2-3	TGTGCCAGCAGCTTAGGCCGAAGGGGGGGCACAGATACGCAGTATTTT	CASSLGRRGGTDTQYF
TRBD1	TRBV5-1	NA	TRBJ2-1	TGCGCCAGCAGCTGGGAGGGACAGGGTCAGTTCTTC	CASSWEGQGQFF
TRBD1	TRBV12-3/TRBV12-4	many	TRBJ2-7	TGTGCCAGCAGTTTACGGACAGGATCCTACGAGCAGTACTTC	CASSLRTGSYEQYF
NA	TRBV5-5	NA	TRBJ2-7	TGTGCCAGCAGCTTGGACCCGGGGCTTGGGTCCTACGAGCAGTACTTC	CASSLDPGLGSYEQYF
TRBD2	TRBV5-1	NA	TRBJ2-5	TGCGCCAGCAGCTTGGCCTCTTTCAGCGGGGGGCAAGAGACCCAGTACTTC	CASSLASFSGGQETQYF
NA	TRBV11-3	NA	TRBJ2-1	TGTGCCAGCAGCCTCCCATTAGGGGAGCAGTTCTTC	CASSLPLGEQFF
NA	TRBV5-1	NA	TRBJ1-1	TGCGCCAGCAGCTTGTATACGAACACTGAAGCTTTCTTT	CASSLYTNTEAFF
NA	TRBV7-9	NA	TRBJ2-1	TGTGCCAGCAGCTTAGCCCTCGGGGACTTGCATAATGAGCAGTTCTTC	CASSLALGDLHNEQFF
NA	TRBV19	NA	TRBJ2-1	TGTGCCAGTAGTATTTACAGGGGAGGGTCATACAATGAGCAGTTCTTC	CASSIYRGGSYNEQFF
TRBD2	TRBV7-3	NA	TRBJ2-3	TGTGCCAGCAGCTTCGGTAGCGGGGTGGATACGCAGTATTTT	CASSFGSGVDTQYF
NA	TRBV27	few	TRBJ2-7	TGTGCCAGCAGTTTACTGGGTGGAATCAGAGGCGAGCAGTACTTC	CASSLLGGIRGEQYF
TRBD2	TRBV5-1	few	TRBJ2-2	TGCGCCAGCAGCTTCAGAACTAGCGGGGTCACCGGGGAGCTGTTTTTT	CASSFRTSGVTGELFF
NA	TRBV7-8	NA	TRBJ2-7	TGTGCCAGCAGCTTAGATCGGTACGGGACGGGCTCCTACGAGCAGTACTTC	CASSLDRYGTGSYEQYF
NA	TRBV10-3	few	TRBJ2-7	TGTGCCATCAAAGAAACGGGAACATCCTACGAGCAGTACTTC	CAIKETGTSYEQYF
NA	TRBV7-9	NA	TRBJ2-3	TGTGCCAGCAGCTTAGTGCTGGCCCTCGGGACAGATACGCAGTATTTT	CASSLVLALGTDTQYF
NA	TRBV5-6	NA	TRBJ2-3	TGTGCCAGCAGCGGGACTGTGGAAGATACGCAGTATTTT	CASSGTVEDTQYF
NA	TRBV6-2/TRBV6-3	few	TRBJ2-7	TGTGCCAGCAGTTATTCCGAGGGCCGGTGGTACGAGCAGTACTTC	CASSYSEGRWYEQYF
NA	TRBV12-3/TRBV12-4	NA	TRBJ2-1	TGTGCCAGCAGTTTAGGCCGCCTTACCTCCTACAATGAGCAGTTCTTC	CASSLGRLTSYNEQFF
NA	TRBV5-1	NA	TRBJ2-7	TGCGCCAGCAGCTTTATAATGGACTACGAGCAGTACTTC	CASSFIMDYEQYF
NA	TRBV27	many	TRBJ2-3	TGTGCCAGCGGTCGAAGAGAAAGTAGCACAGATACGCAGTATTTT	CASGRRESSTDTQYF
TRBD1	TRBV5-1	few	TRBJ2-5	TGCGCCAGCAGCTACTGGACAGGGGGCGAAGAGACCCAGTACTTC	CASSYWTGGEETQYF
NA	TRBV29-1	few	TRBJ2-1	TGCAGCGTTGAGGGTAGGGGGGGTAACTACTACAATGAGCAGTTCTTC	CSVEGRGGNYYNEQFF
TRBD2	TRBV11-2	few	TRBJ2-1	TGTGCCAGCAGCTTAGAAGCTAGCGGGGGATATGAGCAGTTCTTC	CASSLEASGGYEQFF
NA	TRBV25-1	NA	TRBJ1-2	TGTGCCAGCAGTCCACAGGGAACGAGGGGCTACACCTTC	CASSPQGTRGYTF
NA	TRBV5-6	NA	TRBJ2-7	TGTGCCAGCAGCTTGTTCCAGGGTAGCTCCTACGAGCAGTACTTC	CASSLFQGSSYEQYF
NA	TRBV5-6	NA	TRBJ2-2	TGTGCCAGCAGCCCCTCGAGGGGGGCGGTGTTTTTT	CASSPSRGAVFF
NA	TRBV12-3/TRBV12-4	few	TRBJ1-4	TGTGCCAGCAGTTTCCAGCCAGGGTCTAATGAAAAACTGTTTTTT	CASSFQPGSNEKLFF
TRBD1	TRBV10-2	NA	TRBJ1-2	TGCGCCAGCAGTGTTCCGGGACAGGGGACTTATGGCTACACCTTC	CASSVPGQGTYGYTF